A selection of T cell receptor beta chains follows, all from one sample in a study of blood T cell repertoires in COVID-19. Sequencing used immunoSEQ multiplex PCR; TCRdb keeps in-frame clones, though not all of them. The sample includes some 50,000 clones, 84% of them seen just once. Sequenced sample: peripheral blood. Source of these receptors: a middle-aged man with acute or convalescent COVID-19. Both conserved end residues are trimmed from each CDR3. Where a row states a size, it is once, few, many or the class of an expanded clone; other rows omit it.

CDR3 protein: ASSRMGDTYEQY
clone size: few
J gene: TRBJ2-7
V gene: TRBV6-5

CDR3 protein: ASSSPIQGSNEKLF
clone size: few
J gene: TRBJ1-4
V gene: TRBV28

CDR3 protein: ASSEPFPADRGILTNEKLF
clone size: -
J gene: TRBJ1-4
V gene: TRBV2

CDR3 protein: ASSDGKGTYNEQF
clone size: -
J gene: TRBJ2-1
V gene: TRBV2

CDR3 protein: ASSFRSGEQY
clone size: -
J gene: TRBJ2-7
V gene: TRBV25-1

CDR3 protein: AISDKANSGRADTQY
clone size: -
J gene: TRBJ2-3
V gene: TRBV10-3

CDR3 protein: ASSLTGGADYGYT
clone size: -
J gene: TRBJ1-2
V gene: TRBV7-3

CDR3 protein: AISADRGLGELF
clone size: -
J gene: TRBJ2-2
V gene: TRBV10-3

CDR3 protein: ASSFRLAGSYNEQF
clone size: -
J gene: TRBJ2-1
V gene: TRBV11-1

CDR3 protein: ASSPQMNTEAF
clone size: -
J gene: TRBJ1-1
V gene: TRBV10-2

CDR3 protein: ASSQGRGHT
clone size: -
J gene: TRBJ1-2
V gene: TRBV3-1/TRBV3-2

CDR3 protein: ASSYLPRYNEQF
clone size: -
J gene: TRBJ2-1
V gene: TRBV7-8

CDR3 protein: AWSVGLAEETQY
clone size: -
J gene: TRBJ2-5
V gene: TRBV30

CDR3 protein: ASTGQTNTEAF
clone size: -
J gene: TRBJ1-1
V gene: TRBV28

CDR3 protein: ASSPSTGDQETQY
clone size: -
J gene: TRBJ2-5
V gene: TRBV18

CDR3 protein: ASTWDSQETQY
clone size: -
J gene: TRBJ2-5
V gene: TRBV5-6

CDR3 protein: ASSSGGSSDSYNEQF
clone size: medium-sized
J gene: TRBJ2-1
V gene: TRBV5-6

CDR3 protein: ASSVDVGGTTEAF
clone size: -
J gene: TRBJ1-1
V gene: TRBV9

CDR3 protein: ASSFDRGSNQPQH
clone size: -
J gene: TRBJ1-5
V gene: TRBV7-8

CDR3 protein: ASSPDRNNEQF
clone size: -
J gene: TRBJ2-1
V gene: TRBV18

CDR3 protein: AWSAQTGGNQPQH
clone size: -
J gene: TRBJ1-5
V gene: TRBV30

CDR3 protein: ASSTSGTDTQY
clone size: -
J gene: TRBJ2-3
V gene: TRBV9

CDR3 protein: ASSFSGGAGREQF
clone size: -
J gene: TRBJ2-1
V gene: TRBV25-1

CDR3 protein: ASSEGVSGYSGNTIY
clone size: few
J gene: TRBJ1-3
V gene: TRBV5-1

CDR3 protein: ASSLDYRAGAGNTIY
clone size: few
J gene: TRBJ1-3
V gene: TRBV27

CDR3 protein: ASGLDGQSEQY
clone size: -
J gene: TRBJ2-7
V gene: TRBV12-5

CDR3 protein: ASRHSPGTGTASPLH
clone size: -
J gene: TRBJ1-6
V gene: TRBV11-2

CDR3 protein: AISDGTNSGNIQY
clone size: -
J gene: TRBJ2-4
V gene: TRBV10-3

CDR3 protein: ASSWGGGKLF
clone size: -
J gene: TRBJ1-4
V gene: TRBV27

CDR3 protein: ASSYGTESYTEAF
clone size: -
J gene: TRBJ1-1
V gene: TRBV3-1/TRBV3-2

CDR3 protein: ASSHRDRDEKLF
clone size: -
J gene: TRBJ1-4
V gene: TRBV5-1

CDR3 protein: ASSQTGGGGQPQH
clone size: -
J gene: TRBJ1-5
V gene: TRBV4-1

CDR3 protein: ASSTWTEPRNNSPLH
clone size: once
J gene: TRBJ1-6
V gene: TRBV21-1

CDR3 protein: ATSDSGLAGVGDTQY
clone size: -
J gene: TRBJ2-3
V gene: TRBV24-1

CDR3 protein: ASRTGVLYRELF
clone size: -
J gene: TRBJ2-2
V gene: TRBV7-8

CDR3 protein: ASSLNSGEYNEQF
clone size: -
J gene: TRBJ2-1
V gene: TRBV5-4

CDR3 protein: ASSQEGVSGANVLT
clone size: few
J gene: TRBJ2-6
V gene: TRBV3-1/TRBV3-2

CDR3 protein: TRGTGNWTNEKLF
clone size: -
J gene: TRBJ1-4
V gene: TRBV1

CDR3 protein: ASRISGSTDTQY
clone size: -
J gene: TRBJ2-3
V gene: TRBV6-5